One and the same sample provided the 14 T cell receptor beta chains below, sequenced in a study of CD8+ T cells in alopecia areata. The authors extracted RNA and reverse transcribed it into cDNA as the sequencing template. Clones were sequenced by immunoSEQ multiplex PCR, and TCRdb holds only the in-frame ones, with some missing. This sample has 150,000 or so clones, with about three fifths found just once. Treatment defined: oral pan-JAK inhibitor, 5-10 mg twice daily. Here the sequenced sample was CD4+ T cells sorted from blood, taken at week 4, from a patient treated with tofacitinib. The receptors shown here come from a human donor with alopecia areata.

The genes are TRBV29-1 and TRBJ2-5; D uncertain. Between the trimmed V and J ends, which lost 2 bases and 0 bases, there was a span of 4 bases. Germline lookup yields CDR1 SQVTM and CDR2 ANQGSEA. The CDR3 runs 12 residues. CDR3 sequence reads: CSVELHQETQYF. The DNA for the CDR3 is TGCAGCGTTGAACTCCACCAAGAGACCCAGTACTTC.

Here the CDR3 reads CSVEGIGQGKPEAFF. The CDR3 nucleotides are TGCAGCGTTGAAGGGATTGGGCAGGGAAAACCTGAAGCTTTCTTT. The genes are TRBV29-1 and TRBJ1-1; D may be TRBD1 (5 bases). This CDR3 region has 15 residues. The V end was cut by 1 base, the J end by 6 bases, with 18 bases between. Germline-derived CDR1 and CDR2 are SQVTM and ANQGSEA.

The genes are TRBV7-2 and TRBJ2-5; 8 nucleotides match TRBD2. Germline CDR1 is SGHTA and CDR2 is FQGNSA. The CDR3 is 15 residues long. With 0 bases clipped from V and 3 bases from J, the junction kept 3 bases outside the gene matches. The chain's CDR3 is CASSLARGGKETQYF. CDR3 DNA: TGTGCCAGCAGCTTAGCCCGGGGGGGAAAAGAGACCCAGTACTTC. The full variable domain, in which reference TRBV7-2 and TRBJ2-5 provide the parts outside the CDR3, is GAGVSQSPSNKVTEKGKDVELRCDPISGHTALYWYRQSLGQGLEFLIYFQGNSAPDKSGLPSDRFSAERTGGSVSTLTIQRTQQEDSAVYLCASSLARGGKETQYFGPGTRLLVL.

J is TRBJ1-2 and V is TRBV9; D perhaps matches TRBD1 (6 bases). V lost 0 bases, J lost 7 bases, and 13 bases lay in between. The CDR3 spans 14 residues. Germline CDR1 SGDLS, CDR2 YYNGEE. CDR3 in DNA: TGTGCCAGCAGCGTAGAACAGGGCATGGGTGGCTACACCTTC. This translates into CASSVEQGMGGYTF.

The chain employs TRBV11-2 and TRBJ2-7, with a possible D match to TRBD1 (6 bases). V lost 1 base, J lost 0 bases, and 7 bases lay in between. This CDR3 spans 14 amino acids. From germline, CDR1 is SGHAT and CDR2 FQNNGV. The CDR3 spells CASSLGQASYEQYF. CDR3 DNA: TGTGCCAGCAGCTTAGGACAGGCCTCCTACGAGCAGTACTTC. The full variable domain, in which reference TRBV11-2 and TRBJ2-7 provide the parts outside the CDR3, is EAGVAQSPRYKIIEKRQSVAFWCNPISGHATLYWYQQILGQGPKLLIQFQNNGVVDDSQLPKDRFSAERLKGVDSTLKIQPAKLEDSAVYLCASSLGQASYEQYFGPGTRLTVT.

Regarding this clone: Within the sample, other DNA sequences also encode this same CDR3. The V call is TRBV30, the J call TRBJ2-7; a weak D match, TRBD2 (6 bases). The ends were cut back, 4 bases at V and 6 bases at J, with 10 bases in the middle. Germline CDR1 and CDR2: GTSNPN and SVGIG (reference sequence). The CDR3 is 11 amino acids. CDR3 residues: CAWTVGGEQYF. The DNA of the CDR3 is TGTGCCTGGACGGTCGGGGGCGAGCAGTACTTC.

CDR3 sequence: CASSLQTGDTEAFF. The CDR3 DNA reads TGTGCCAGCAGCCTTCAAACAGGGGATACTGAAGCTTTCTTT. The V gene is TRBV7-6, the J gene TRBJ1-1; TRBD1 agrees at 7 bases. The V segment lost 5 bases and the J segment 5 bases; nucleotides outside the gene matches: 8. Germline CDR1 and CDR2: SGHVS and FNYEAQ. This CDR3 is built from 14 residues.

The chain has TRBV29-1 and TRBJ2-2; D assignment may be TRBD1 or TRBD2 (5 bases each). This CDR3 is built from 15 residues. Germline CDR1 is SQVTM and CDR2 is ANQGSEA. V was clipped by 5 bases and J by 0 bases, with 13 bases between them. The CDR3 nucleotides are TGCAGCGTTAGAAAGGGGACCGCGAACACCGGGGAGCTGTTTTTT. It specifies CSVRKGTANTGELFF.

This chain uses TRBV11-2 with TRBJ1-2; no clear D gene. Germline V gene data show CDR1 as SGHAT and CDR2 as FQNNGV. V gave up 5 bases and J gave up 5 bases, with 12 bases separating them. This CDR3 region has 13 residues. The CDR3 DNA follows: TGTGCCAGCAGCCTCGAACCCCTTTATGGCTACACCTTC. It codes for CASSLEPLYGYTF.

Here the CDR3 reads CAWTGSSTDTQYF. CDR3 in DNA: TGTGCCTGGACCGGGAGTAGCACAGATACGCAGTATTTT. The chain carries TRBV30 and TRBJ2-3; possible D gene TRBD2, 6 bases. This CDR3 spans 13 amino acids. The germline V and J ends were trimmed by 4 bases and 0 bases, with 8 bases remaining between them. The germline gives CDR1 GTSNPN, CDR2 SVGIG (reference sequence).

J is TRBJ2-5 and V is TRBV2, with 8 bases that match TRBD2. There are 12 residues in the CDR3. Germline V CDR1 and CDR2: SNHLY, FYNNEI. Trimming took 10 bases from V and 1 from J; bases not matched to a gene: 2. The CDR3 coding sequence is TGTGCCACGGGGGGGTCCCAAGAGACCCAGTACTTC. Residues: CATGGSQETQYF.

This clone was counted once. The chain employs TRBV29-1 and TRBJ2-1, with 8 bases matching TRBD1. Trimming removed 6 bases from V and 6 bases from J; junction bases left unmatched: 10. Germline V gene lookup returns CDR1 SQVTM and CDR2 ANQGSEA. CDR3 length: 14 residues. The DNA of the CDR3 is TGCAGCGTCCGAAGCAGGGGGCGAAGCAATGAGCAGTTCTTC. Encoded protein: CSVRSRGRSNEQFF.

The J gene is TRBJ1-5, the V gene TRBV2, with 9 bases fitting TRBD1. Germline V gene data show CDR1 as SNHLY and CDR2 as FYNNEI. With V trimmed by 6 bases and J by 3 bases, 3 bases remained unmatched. The CDR3 has 14 amino acids. CDR3 bases: TGTGCCAGCAGGGACAGGGGAATCAATCAGCCCCAGCATTTT. Protein product: CASRDRGINQPQHF.

This chain joins TRBV7-2 and TRBJ2-1, with 10 bases fitting TRBD2. The trim removed 5 bases at V and 9 bases at J, leaving 7 bases unmatched. This CDR3 region has 14 residues. Germline V gene data show CDR1 as SGHTA and CDR2 as FQGNSA. In DNA form, the CDR3 reads TGTGCCAGCAGCCTCCTGGCTAGCGGGGGTGAGCAGTTCTTC. Translation gives CASSLLASGGEQFF.